The 2 T cell receptor beta chains below all came from one sample that was sequenced in a study of T cell repertoires in breast cancer. An expanded emulsion RT-PCR with primers for all TCR V genes paired CD8+ T cell chains. During the second nested PCR, blocking oligonucleotides suppressed genes that were not paired. In TCRdb, the emulsion pairing reads were re-called with MiXCR into one record per CDR3 protein. The table shows 110 or so distinct CDR3 sequences, with about 27% occurring only once. The material sequenced was CD8+ T cells. These receptors all come from a pool of human donors with breast cancer or a healthy control (not recorded which).

Relative to its sample, this clonotype is medium-sized. The rearrangement joins TRBV19 to TRBJ2-3; D unresolved. Germline-derived CDR1 and CDR2 are LNHDA and SQIVND (reference sequence). Trimming pared 1 base from V and 0 bases from J, leaving 5 bases between. The CDR3 sequence is 14 residues long. CDR3 nucleotide sequence: TGTGCCAGTAGTATAGTATACAGCACAGATACGCAGTATTTT. Residues: CASSIVYSTDTQYF.

Points on this clonotype: Germline and junction disagree at one end, which may indicate a read error. This chain joins TRBV28 and TRBJ1-5; D remains unclear. Germline CDR1 and CDR2: MDHEN and SYDVKM. CDR3 length equals 13 residues. The CDR3 is CASGLRNNQPQHF. CDR3 in DNA: TGTGCCAGCGGTTTGCGGAATAATCAGCCCCAGCATTTT.